This T cell receptor (beta chain) came from a study of blood T cell repertoires in COVID-19. Study information: COVID-19 samples collected from the United States, Italy and Spain covered acute and convalescent phases.

Data came from immunoSEQ multiplex PCR; TCRdb stores just in-frame clones and leaves some out. Among 55,000 to 65,000 clones listed, roughly 91% were seen once. Of note for this clone: One end of the junction does not line up with germline, which may come from a read error.

Germline V gene sequence: CDR1 SSHAT, CDR2 FNYEAQ (reference sequence). This CDR3 has 13 amino acids. The chain is built from TRBV7-7 and TRBJ2-3, with TRBD2 identical over 7 bases. The receptor comes from a human donor in a cohort sampled during active COVID-19. What was sequenced was peripheral blood. The CDR3 spells CASSSLARDTQYF. CDR3 in DNA: TGTGCTAGCAGCTCACTAGCGAGAGATACGCAGTATTTT. Supplemented by reference TRBV7-7 and TRBJ2-3, the full variable domain reads GAGVSQSPRYKVTKRGQDVTLRCDPISSHATLYWYQQALGQGPEFLTYFNYEAQPDKSGLPSDRFSAERPEGSISTLTIQRTEQRDSAMYRCASSSLARDTQYFGPGTRLTVL.